This T cell receptor (beta chain) was observed in a study of CXCR3-negative and CXCR3-positive naive CD8 T cells. Study results and limitations: Both of the naive subsets showed about the same high diversity, but memory CD8+ cells had much less.

Germline-derived CDR1 and CDR2 are SGHRS and YFSETQ. This CDR3 contains 17 residues. About this clonotype itself: Its matching antigen is unknown.

5' RACE with UMI labels generated the TRB cDNA libraries. TCRdb reprocessed the 5' RACE reads, keeping one entry per CDR3 protein, no DNA. This specimen shows some 66,000 distinct CDR3 sequences; the ten leading clones hold approximately 1.5%. CD45RO-CCR7+CD27+CD95- characterized naive CD8+ T cells. The chain combines TRBV5-1 with TRBJ2-1; TCRdb gives TRBD2 as the D gene, but with no DNA this cannot be confirmed. The TCR comes from a human donor in good health. Some clones in this sample may be carry-over from other donors' samples. Sequencing used naive CXCR3- CD8+ T cells from blood. Subset denoted: CD45RO-CCR7+CD27+CD95- naive CD8+ T cells lacking CXCR3 (TNR3-). CDR3 amino acids: CASSSGTSGSNYNEQFF.